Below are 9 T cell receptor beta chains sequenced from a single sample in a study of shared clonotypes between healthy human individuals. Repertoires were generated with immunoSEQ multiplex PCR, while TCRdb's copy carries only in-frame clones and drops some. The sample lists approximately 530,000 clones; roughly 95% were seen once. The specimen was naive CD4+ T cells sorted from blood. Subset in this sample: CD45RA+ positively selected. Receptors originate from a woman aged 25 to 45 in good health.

The CDR3 nucleotides read TGTGCCAGCAGTCCTAGCGGGAGCCCCCATACGCAGTATTTT. It encodes CASSPSGSPHTQYF. The chain recombines TRBV6-1 with TRBJ2-3; 10 bases map to TRBD2. This CDR3 spans 14 amino acids. The germline CDR1 and CDR2 sequences are MNHNS and SASEGT. V lost 5 bases and J lost 7; bases outside the gene matches: 6.

CDR3 region: CASSFGAYNEQFF. As DNA, the CDR3 is TGTGCCAGCAGCTTCGGGGCCTACAATGAGCAGTTCTTC. The gene calls are TRBV11-2 and TRBJ2-1; D possibly corresponds to TRBD2 (5 bases). Germline V lookup: CDR1 SGHAT, CDR2 FQNNGV. V dropped 3 bases and J dropped 2 bases, with 5 bases sitting between them. The CDR3 covers 13 residues.

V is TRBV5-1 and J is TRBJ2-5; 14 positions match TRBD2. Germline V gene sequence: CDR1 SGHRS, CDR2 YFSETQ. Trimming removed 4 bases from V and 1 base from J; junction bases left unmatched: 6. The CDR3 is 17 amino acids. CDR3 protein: CASSPRGTSGSQETQYF. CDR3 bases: TGCGCCAGCAGCCCGCGTGGGACTAGCGGGAGCCAAGAGACCCAGTACTTC.

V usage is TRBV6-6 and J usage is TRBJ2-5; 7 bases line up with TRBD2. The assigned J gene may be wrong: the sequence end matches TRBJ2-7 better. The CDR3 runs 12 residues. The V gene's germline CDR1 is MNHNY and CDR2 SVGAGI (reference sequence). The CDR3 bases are TGTGCCAGCAGCCCGGGGGGCTACGAGCAGTACTTC. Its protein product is CASSPGGYEQYF.

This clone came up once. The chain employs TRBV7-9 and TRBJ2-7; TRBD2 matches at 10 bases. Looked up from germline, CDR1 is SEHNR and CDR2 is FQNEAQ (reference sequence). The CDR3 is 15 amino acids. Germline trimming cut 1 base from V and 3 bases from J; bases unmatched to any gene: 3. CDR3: CASSLVGTSVYEQYF. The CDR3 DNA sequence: TGTGCCAGCAGCTTAGTAGGGACTAGCGTCTACGAGCAGTACTTC.

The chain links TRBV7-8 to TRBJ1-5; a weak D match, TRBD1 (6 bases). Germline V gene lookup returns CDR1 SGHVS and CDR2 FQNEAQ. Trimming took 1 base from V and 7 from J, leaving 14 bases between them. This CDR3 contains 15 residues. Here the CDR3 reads CASSLGQGIGQPQHF. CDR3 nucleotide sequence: TGTGCCAGCAGCTTAGGGCAGGGGATTGGGCAGCCCCAGCATTTT.

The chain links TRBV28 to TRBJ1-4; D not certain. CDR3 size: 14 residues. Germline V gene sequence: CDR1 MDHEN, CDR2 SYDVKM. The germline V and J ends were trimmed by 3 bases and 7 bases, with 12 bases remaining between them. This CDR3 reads CASSFTPLPEKLFF. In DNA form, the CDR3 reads TGTGCCAGCAGTTTTACGCCACTTCCTGAAAAACTGTTTTTT.

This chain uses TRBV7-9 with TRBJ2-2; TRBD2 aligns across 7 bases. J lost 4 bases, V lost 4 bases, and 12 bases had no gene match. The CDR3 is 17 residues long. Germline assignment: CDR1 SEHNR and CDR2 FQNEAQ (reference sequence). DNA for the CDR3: TGTGCCAGCAGCTCCCTCGTAGCGGGTCGGGGCACCGGGGAGCTGTTTTTT. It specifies CASSSLVAGRGTGELFF. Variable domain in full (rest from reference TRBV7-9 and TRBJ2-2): DTGVSQNPRHKITKRGQNVTFRCDPISEHNRLYWYRQTLGQGPEFLTYFQNEAQLEKSRLLSDRFSAERPKGSFSTLEIQRTEQGDSAMYLCASSSLVAGRGTGELFFGEGSRLTVL.

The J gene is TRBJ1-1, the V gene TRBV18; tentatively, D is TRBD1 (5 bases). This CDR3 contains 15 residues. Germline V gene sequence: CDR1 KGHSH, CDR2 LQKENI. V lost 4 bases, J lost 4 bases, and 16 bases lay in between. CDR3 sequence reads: CASSRGEGLGTEAFF. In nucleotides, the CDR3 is TGTGCCAGCTCACGAGGGGAGGGGTTAGGCACTGAAGCTTTCTTT.